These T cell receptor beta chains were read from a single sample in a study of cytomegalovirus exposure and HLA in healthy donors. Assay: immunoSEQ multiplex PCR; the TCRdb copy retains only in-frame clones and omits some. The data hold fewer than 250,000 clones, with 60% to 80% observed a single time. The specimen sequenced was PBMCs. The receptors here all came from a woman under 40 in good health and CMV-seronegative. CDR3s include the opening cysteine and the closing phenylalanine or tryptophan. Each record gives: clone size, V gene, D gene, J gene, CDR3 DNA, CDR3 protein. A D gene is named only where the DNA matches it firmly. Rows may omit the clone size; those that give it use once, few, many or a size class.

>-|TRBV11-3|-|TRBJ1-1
TGTGCCAGCAGCTTAAGGGCCCTACCGAGGGACACTGAAGCTTTCTTT
CASSLRALPRDTEAFF
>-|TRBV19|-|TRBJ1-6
TGTGCCAGTAGTATCGCGCTTAATTCACCCCTCCACTTT
CASSIALNSPLHF
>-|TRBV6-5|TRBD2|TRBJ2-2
TGTGCCAGCAGTTACTGGACTAGCGGGAGCACCGGGGAGCTGTTTTTT
CASSYWTSGSTGELFF
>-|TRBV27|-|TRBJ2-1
TGTGCCAGCAGTTTAGGAGTGGTAGCGAATTACAATGAGCAGTTCTTC
CASSLGVVANYNEQFF
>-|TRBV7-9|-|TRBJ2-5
TGTGCCAGCAGCACGGAAATGCAAGGCGAGGTAAAGACCCAGTACTTC
CASSTEMQGEVKTQYF
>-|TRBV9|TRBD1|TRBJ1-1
TGTGCCAGCAGCGTAGAGGCGGGGACAGGGGGGATGAACACTGAAGCTTTCTTT
CASSVEAGTGGMNTEAFF
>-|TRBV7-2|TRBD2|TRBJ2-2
TGTGCCAGCACCCTGAGACTAGCGGGAGATCTCACCGGGGAGCTGTTTTTT
CASTLRLAGDLTGELFF
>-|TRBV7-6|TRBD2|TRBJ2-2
TGTGCCAACAGCTTTATCGCTAGCGGGGGGGCCGAAACCGGGGAGCTGTTTTTT
CANSFIASGGAETGELFF
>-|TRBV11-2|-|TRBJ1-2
TGTGCCAGCAGCTTAGATCTAGGGAGAGAGATATATGGCTACACCTTC
CASSLDLGREIYGYTF
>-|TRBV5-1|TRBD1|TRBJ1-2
TGCGCCAGCAGCTTGGGGTCGGGACAGAGAATTAACTATGGCTACACCTTC
CASSLGSGQRINYGYTF
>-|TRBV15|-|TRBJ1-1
TGTGCCACCAGCAGACCTTGGTTTGGGAGCACTGAAGCTTTCTTT
CATSRPWFGSTEAFF
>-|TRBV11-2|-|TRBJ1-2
TGTGCCAGCAGCTCCCTCCGGGACACCGAATTATATGGCTACACCTTC
CASSSLRDTELYGYTF
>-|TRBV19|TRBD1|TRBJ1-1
TGTGCCAGCAAGGGGGCGAACACTGAAGCTTTCTTT
CASKGANTEAFF
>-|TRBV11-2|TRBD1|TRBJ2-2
TGTGCCAGCAGCTTCAGGGGGCATTACACCGGGGAGCTGTTTTTT
CASSFRGHYTGELFF
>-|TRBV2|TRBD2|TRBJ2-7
TGTGCCAGCAGTGAAGAGGGACTAGCGGCCCGTCCCTACGAGCAGTACTTC
CASSEEGLAARPYEQYF
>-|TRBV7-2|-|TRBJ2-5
TGTGCCAGCAGGCAAGGACTGCAAGAGACCCAGTACTTC
CASRQGLQETQYF
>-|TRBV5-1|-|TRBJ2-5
TGCGCCAGCAGCTTGGACAGACAGTCCCCCCAGTACTTC
CASSLDRQSPQYF
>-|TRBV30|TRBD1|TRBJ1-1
TGTGCCGGGACAGTCACTGAAGCTTTCTTT
CAGTVTEAFF
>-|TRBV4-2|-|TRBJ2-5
TGTGCCAGCAGCCAAGGGGCCTCGGACACTTGGGGCCACCAAGAGACCCAGTACTTC
CASSQGASDTWGHQETQYF
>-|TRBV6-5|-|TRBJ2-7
TGTGCCAGCAGTTACGGGGGAGGTGAGCAGTACTTC
CASSYGGGEQYF
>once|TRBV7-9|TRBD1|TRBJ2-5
TGTGCCAGCAGTCCTTGGACAGGGCACCAAGAGACCCAGTACTTC
CASSPWTGHQETQYF
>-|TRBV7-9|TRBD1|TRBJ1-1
TGTGCCAGCAGCCCCACGACAGGGGAGAACACTGAAGCTTTCTTT
CASSPTTGENTEAFF
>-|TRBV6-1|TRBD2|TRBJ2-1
TGTGCCAGCAGTGAATGGCTAGCGGGGGGGCCCATTGAGGAGCAGTTCTTC
CASSEWLAGGPIEEQFF
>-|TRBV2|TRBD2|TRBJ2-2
TGTGCCAGCAGTGACCGCGCCCCGGGACTAGCAACCGGGGAGCTGTTTTTT
CASSDRAPGLATGELFF
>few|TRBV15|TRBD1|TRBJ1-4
TGTGCCACCAGCAGCCGAATCAGGGGGGACCTTAATGAAAAACTGTTTTTT
CATSSRIRGDLNEKLFF
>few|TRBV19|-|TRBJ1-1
TGTGCCAGTAAAAGTGGCGCGTGGGAGGCAGCTGAAGCTTTCTTT
CASKSGAWEAAEAFF
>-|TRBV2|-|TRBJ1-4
TGTGCCAGCAGTGAATACGGAGGGGCAACTAATGAAAAACTGTTTTTT
CASSEYGGATNEKLFF
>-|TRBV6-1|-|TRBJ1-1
TGTGCCAGCAGTGAAAACGGGATGAACACTGAAGCTTTCTTT
CASSENGMNTEAFF
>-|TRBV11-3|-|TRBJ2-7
TGTGCCAGCGGGAGGGCGGGGGCTTCCTCCTACGAGCAGTACTTC
CASGRAGASSYEQYF
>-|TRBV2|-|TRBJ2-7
TGTGCCATCACCAGTCGGGGATTCATCTACGAGCAGTACTTC
CAITSRGFIYEQYF
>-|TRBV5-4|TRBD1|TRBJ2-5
TGCGCCAGCAGCCAAGGGCCGGGACAGGGGTTGACGGAGACCCAGTACTTC
CASSQGPGQGLTETQYF
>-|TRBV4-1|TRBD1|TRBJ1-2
TGCGCCAGCAGCCAGCTTCATCCTACAGGGGTGTATGGCTACACCTTC
CASSQLHPTGVYGYTF
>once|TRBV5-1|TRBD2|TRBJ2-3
TGCGCCAGCAGTTCGAGCGGGGGCACAGATACGCAGTATTTT
CASSSSGGTDTQYF
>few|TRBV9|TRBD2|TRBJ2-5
TGTGCCAGCAGCGCTAGCGGGGTCCCCCAAGAGACCCAGTACTTC
CASSASGVPQETQYF
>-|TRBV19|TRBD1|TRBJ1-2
TGTGCCAGTAGTACCGGGGACAGAGCTAACTATGGCTACACCTTC
CASSTGDRANYGYTF
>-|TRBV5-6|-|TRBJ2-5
TGTGCCAGCAGCTCTACCCGGGGGGCCTACGAGACCCAGTACTTC
CASSSTRGAYETQYF
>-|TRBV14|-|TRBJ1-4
TGTGCCAGCAGCCAAGATCGGGCAGGGATAGAAAAACTGTTTTTT
CASSQDRAGIEKLFF
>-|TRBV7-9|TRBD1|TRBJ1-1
TGTGCCAGCAGCTTGGGACAGGGGAGGGCTGAAGCTTTCTTT
CASSLGQGRAEAFF
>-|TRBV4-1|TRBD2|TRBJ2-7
TGCGCCAGCAGCCAGGGGACTAACGAGCAGTACTTC
CASSQGTNEQYF